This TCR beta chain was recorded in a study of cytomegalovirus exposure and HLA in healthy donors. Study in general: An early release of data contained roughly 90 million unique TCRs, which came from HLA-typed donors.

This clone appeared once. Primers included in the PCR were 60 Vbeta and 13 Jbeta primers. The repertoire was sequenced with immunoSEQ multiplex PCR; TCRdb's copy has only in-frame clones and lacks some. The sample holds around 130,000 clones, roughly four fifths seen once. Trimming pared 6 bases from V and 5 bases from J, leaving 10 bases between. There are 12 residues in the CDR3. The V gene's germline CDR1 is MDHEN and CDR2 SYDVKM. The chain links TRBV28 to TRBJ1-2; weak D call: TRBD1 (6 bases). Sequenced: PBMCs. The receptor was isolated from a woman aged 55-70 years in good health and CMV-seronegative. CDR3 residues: CASRQGYYGYTF. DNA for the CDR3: TGTGCCAGCAGACAGGGCTATTATGGCTACACCTTC.